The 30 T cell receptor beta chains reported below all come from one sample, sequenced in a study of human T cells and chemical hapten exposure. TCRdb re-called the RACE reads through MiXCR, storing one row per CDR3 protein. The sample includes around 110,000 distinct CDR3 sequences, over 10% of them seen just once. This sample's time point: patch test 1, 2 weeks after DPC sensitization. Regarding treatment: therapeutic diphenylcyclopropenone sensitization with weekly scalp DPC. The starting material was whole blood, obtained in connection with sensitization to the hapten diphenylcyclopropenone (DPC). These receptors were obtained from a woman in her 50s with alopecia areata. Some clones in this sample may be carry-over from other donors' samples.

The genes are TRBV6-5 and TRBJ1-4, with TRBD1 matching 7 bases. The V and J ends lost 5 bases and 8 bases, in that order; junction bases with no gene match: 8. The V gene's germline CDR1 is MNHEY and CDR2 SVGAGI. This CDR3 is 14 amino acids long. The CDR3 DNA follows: TGTGCCAGCAGTCCCCAGGGGGTAGGGGAAAAACTGTTTTTT. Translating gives CASSPQGVGEKLFF.

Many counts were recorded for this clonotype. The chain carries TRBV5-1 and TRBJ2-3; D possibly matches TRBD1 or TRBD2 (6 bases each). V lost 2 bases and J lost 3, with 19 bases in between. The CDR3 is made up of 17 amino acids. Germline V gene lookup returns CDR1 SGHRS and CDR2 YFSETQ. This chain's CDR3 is CASSLNAGGGSTDTQYF. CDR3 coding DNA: TGCGCCAGCAGCTTAAACGCCGGAGGGGGGAGTACAGATACGCAGTATTTT.

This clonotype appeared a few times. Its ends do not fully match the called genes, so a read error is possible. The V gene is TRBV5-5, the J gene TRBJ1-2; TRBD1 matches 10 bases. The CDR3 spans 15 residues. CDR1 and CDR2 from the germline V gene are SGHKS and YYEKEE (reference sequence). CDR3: CASRLGQGNNYGYTF. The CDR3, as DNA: TGTGCCAGCAGGTTGGGACAGGGGAATAACTATGGCTACACCTTC.

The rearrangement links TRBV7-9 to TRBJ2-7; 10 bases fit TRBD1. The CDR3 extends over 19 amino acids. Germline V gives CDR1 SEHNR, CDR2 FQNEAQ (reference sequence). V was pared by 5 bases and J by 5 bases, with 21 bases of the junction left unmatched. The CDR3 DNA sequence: TGTGCCAGCAGCGGAGTTAGCGCCCTGACAGGGGGCTTGGTAGACGAGCAGTACTTC. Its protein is CASSGVSALTGGLVDEQYF.

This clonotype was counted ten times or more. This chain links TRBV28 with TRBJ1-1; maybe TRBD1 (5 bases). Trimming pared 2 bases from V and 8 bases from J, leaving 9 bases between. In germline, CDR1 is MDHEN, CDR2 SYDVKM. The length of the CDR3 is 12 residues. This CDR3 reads CASSLGAREAFF. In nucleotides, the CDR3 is TGTGCCAGCAGTTTAGGGGCGCGAGAAGCTTTCTTT. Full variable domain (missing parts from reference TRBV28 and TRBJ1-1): DVKVTQSSRYLVKRTGEKVFLECVQDMDHENMFWYRQDPGLGLRLIYFSYDVKMKEKGDIPEGYSVSREKKERFSLILESASTNQTSMYLCASSLGAREAFFGQGTRLTVV.

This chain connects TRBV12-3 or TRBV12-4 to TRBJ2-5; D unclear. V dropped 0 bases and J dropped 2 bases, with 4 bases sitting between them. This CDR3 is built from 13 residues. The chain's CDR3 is CASSLASQETQYF. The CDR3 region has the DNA TGTGCCAGCAGTTTAGCGTCGCAAGAGACCCAGTACTTC.

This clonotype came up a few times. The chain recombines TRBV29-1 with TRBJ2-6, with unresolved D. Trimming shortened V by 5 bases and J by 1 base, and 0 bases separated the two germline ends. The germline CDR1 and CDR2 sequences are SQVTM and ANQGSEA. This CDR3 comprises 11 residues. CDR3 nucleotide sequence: TGCAGCGTTTCTGGGGCCAACGTCCTGACTTTC. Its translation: CSVSGANVLTF. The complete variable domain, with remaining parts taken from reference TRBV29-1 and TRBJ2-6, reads SAVISQKPSRDICQRGTSLTIQCQVDSQVTMMFWYRQQPGQSLTLIATANQGSEATYESGFVIDKFPISRPNLTFSTLTVSNMSPEDSSIYLCSVSGANVLTFGAGSRLTVL.

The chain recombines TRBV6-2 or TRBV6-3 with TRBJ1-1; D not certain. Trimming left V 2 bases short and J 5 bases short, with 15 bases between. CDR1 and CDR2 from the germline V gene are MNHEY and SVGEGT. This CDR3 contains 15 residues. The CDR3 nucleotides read TGTGCCAGCAGTTACCGCCCCGACCCGGGGACTGAAGCTTTCTTT. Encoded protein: CASSYRPDPGTEAFF.

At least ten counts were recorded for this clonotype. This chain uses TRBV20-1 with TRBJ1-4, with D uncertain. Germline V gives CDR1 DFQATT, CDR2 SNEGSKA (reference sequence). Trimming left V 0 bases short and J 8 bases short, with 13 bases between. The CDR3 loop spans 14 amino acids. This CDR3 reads CSARDYGLEEKLFF. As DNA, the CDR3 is TGCAGTGCTAGAGATTACGGGTTGGAGGAAAAACTGTTTTTT.

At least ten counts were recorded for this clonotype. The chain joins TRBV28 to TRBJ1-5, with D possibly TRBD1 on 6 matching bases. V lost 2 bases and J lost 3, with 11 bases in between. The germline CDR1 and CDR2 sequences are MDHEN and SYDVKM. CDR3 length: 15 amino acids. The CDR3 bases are TGTGCCAGCAGTTTAGGCAGGGGTTACAATCAGCCCCAGCATTTT. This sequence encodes CASSLGRGYNQPQHF. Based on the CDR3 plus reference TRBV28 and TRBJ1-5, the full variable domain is DVKVTQSSRYLVKRTGEKVFLECVQDMDHENMFWYRQDPGLGLRLIYFSYDVKMKEKGDIPEGYSVSREKKERFSLILESASTNQTSMYLCASSLGRGYNQPQHFGDGTRLSIL.

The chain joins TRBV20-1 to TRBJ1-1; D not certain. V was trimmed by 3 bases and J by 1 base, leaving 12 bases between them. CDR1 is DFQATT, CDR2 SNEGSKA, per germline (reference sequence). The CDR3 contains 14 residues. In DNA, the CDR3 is TGCAGTGCTAGCAAACCGAGCAAGAACACTGAAGCTTTCTTT. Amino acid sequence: CSASKPSKNTEAFF.

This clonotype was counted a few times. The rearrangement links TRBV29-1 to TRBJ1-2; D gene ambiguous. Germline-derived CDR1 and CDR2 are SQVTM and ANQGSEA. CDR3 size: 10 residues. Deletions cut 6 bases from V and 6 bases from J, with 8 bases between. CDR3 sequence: CSVNGDGYTF. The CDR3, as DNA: TGCAGCGTAAACGGAGATGGCTACACCTTC.

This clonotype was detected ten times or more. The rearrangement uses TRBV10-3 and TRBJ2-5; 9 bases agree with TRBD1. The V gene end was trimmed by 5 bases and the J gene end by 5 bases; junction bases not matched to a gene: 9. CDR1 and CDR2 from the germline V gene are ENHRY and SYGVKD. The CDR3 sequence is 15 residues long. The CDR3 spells CAISQRTGATETQYF. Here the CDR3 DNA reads TGTGCCATCAGTCAAAGGACAGGGGCGACGGAGACCCAGTACTTC.

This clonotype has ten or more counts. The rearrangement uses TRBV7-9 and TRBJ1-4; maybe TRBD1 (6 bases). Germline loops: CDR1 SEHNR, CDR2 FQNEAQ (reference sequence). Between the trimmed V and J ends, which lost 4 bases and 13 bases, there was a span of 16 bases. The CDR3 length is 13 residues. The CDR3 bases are TGTGCCAGCAGCTCCAGGGGTGAGGGCCCACTGTTTTTT. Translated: CASSSRGEGPLFF.

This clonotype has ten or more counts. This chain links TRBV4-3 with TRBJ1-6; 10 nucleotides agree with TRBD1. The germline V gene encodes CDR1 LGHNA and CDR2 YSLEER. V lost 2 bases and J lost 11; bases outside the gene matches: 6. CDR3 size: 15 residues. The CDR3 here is CASSQRDRGLAPLHF. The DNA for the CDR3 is TGCGCCAGCAGCCAACGGGACAGGGGATTGGCACCCCTCCACTTT.

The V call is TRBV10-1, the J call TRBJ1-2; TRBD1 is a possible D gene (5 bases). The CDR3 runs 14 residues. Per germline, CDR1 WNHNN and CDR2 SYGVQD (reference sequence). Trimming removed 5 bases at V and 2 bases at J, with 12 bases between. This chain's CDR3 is CASSPAAGNYGYTF. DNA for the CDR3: TGCGCCAGCAGTCCCGCTGCAGGGAACTATGGCTACACCTTC.

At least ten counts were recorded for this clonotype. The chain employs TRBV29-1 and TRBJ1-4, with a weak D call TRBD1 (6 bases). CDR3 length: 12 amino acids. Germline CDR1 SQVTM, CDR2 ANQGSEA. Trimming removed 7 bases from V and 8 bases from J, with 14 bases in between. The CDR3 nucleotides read TGCAGCGCATCCGGGGGGCGCGAAAAACTGTTTTTT. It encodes CSASGGREKLFF.

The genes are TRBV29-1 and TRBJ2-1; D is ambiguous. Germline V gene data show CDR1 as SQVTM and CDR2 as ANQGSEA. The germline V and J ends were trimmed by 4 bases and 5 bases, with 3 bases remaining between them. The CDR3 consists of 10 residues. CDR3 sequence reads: CSVGNNEQFF. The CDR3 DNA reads TGCAGCGTTGGTAACAATGAGCAGTTCTTC.

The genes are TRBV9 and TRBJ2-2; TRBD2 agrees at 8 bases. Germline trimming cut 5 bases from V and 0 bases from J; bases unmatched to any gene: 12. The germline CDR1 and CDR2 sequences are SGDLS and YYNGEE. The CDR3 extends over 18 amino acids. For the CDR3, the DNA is TGTGCCAGCAGGGCACGACCCGCGGGGGGATCGAACACCGGGGAGCTGTTTTTT. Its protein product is CASRARPAGGSNTGELFF.

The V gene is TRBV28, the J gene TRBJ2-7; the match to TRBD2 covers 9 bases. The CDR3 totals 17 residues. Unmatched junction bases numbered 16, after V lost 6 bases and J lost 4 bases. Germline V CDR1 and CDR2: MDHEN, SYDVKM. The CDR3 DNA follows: TGTGCCAGCAGCTCAGGGGCTAGCGGGATGGACGCGTACGAGCAGTACTTC. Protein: CASSSGASGMDAYEQYF.

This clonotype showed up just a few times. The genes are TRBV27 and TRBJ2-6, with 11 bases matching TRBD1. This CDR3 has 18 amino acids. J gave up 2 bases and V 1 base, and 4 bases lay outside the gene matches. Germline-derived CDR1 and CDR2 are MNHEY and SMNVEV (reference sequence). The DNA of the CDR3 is TGTGCCAGCAGTTTATGGACAGGGGGCATTACTGGGGCCAACGTCCTGACTTTC. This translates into CASSLWTGGITGANVLTF.

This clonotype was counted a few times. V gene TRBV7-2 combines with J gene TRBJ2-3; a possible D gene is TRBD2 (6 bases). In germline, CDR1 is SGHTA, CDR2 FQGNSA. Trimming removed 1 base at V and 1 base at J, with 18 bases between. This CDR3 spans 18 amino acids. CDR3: CASSLGGGTTPRTDTQYF. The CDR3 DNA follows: TGTGCCAGCAGCTTAGGCGGCGGGACGACACCTCGCACAGATACGCAGTATTTT.

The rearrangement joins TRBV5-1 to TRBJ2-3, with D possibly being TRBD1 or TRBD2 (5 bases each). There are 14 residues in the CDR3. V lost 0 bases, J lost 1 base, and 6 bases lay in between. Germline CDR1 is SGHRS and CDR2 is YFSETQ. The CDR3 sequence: CASSLGDRTDTQYF. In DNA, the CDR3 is TGCGCCAGCAGCTTGGGGGACCGCACAGATACGCAGTATTTT.

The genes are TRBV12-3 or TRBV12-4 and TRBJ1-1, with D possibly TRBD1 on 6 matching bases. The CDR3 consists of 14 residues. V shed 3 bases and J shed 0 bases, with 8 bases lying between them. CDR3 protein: CASSFGQLNTEAFF. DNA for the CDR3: TGTGCCAGCAGTTTCGGACAGCTGAACACTGAAGCTTTCTTT.

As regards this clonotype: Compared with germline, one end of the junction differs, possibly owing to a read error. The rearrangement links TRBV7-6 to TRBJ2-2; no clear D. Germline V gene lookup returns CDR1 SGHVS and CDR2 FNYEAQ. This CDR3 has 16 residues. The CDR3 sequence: CDSSPRTETNTGELFF. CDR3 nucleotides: TGTGACAGCAGCCCCCGGACGGAAACGAACACCGGGGAGCTGTTTTTT. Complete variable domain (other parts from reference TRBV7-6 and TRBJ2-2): GAGVSQSPRYKVTKRGQDVALRCDPISGHVSLYWYRQALGQGPEFLTYFNYEAQQDKSGLPNDRFSAERPEGSISTLTIQRTEQRDSAMYRCDSSPRTETNTGELFFGEGSRLTVL.

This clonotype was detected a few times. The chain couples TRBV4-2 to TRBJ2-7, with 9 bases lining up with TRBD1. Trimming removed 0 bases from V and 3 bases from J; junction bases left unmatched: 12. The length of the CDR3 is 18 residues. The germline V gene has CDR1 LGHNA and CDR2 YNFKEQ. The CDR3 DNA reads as TGTGCCAGCAGCCAAGAAGGACAGGGGTGGGCAGGGGGCTACGAGCAGTACTTC. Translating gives CASSQEGQGWAGGYEQYF.

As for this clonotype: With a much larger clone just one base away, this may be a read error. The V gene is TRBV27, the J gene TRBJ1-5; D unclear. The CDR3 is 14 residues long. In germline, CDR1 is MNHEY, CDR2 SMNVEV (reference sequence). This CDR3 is CASSLSRTSQSQHF. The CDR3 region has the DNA TGTGCCAGCAGTTTATCCCGTACGAGTCAGTCCCAGCATTTT.

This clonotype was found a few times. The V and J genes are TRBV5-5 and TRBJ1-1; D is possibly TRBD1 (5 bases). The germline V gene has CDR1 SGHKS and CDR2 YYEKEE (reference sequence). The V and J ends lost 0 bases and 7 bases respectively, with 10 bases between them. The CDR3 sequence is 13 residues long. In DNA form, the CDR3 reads TGTGCCAGCAGCTTGGCCCCAGGGAATGAAGCTTTCTTT. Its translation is CASSLAPGNEAFF.

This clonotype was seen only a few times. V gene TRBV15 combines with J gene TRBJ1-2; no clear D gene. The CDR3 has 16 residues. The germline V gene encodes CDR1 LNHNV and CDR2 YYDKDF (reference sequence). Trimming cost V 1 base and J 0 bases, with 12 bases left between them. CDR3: CATSRGGIPANYGYTF. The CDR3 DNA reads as TGTGCCACCAGCAGAGGAGGGATACCAGCTAACTATGGCTACACCTTC.

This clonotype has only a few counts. CDR3 sequence reads: CASSPQADSDAEAFF. CDR3 sequence (DNA): TGTGCCAGCTCACCGCAGGCGGACTCGGACGCTGAAGCTTTCTTT. The rearrangement links TRBV18 to TRBJ1-1, with D unclear. The CDR3 sequence is 15 residues long. Germline lookup yields CDR1 KGHSH and CDR2 LQKENI. V lost 3 bases and J lost 6, with 17 bases in between.